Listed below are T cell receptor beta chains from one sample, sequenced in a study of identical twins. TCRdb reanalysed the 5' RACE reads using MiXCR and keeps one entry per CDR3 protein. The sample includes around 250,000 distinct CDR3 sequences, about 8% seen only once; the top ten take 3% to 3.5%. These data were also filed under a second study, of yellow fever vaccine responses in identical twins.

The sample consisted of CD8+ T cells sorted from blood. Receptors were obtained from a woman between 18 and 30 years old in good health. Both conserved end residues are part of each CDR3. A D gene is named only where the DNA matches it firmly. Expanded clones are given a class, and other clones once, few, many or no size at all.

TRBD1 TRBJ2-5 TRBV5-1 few CASSPAGQGAAETQYF TGCGCCAGCAGCCCCGCGGGACAGGGGGCTGCGGAGACCCAGTACTTC
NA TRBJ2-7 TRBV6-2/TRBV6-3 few CASSPNRVSEQYF TGTGCCAGCAGCCCGAACAGGGTATCCGAGCAGTACTTC
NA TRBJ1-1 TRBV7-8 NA CASSLAGTTNTEAFF TGTGCCAGCAGCTTAGCTGGGACAACGAACACTGAAGCTTTCTTT
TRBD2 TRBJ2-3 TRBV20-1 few CSARTSVTDTQYF TGCAGTGCTAGGACTAGCGTCACAGATACGCAGTATTTT
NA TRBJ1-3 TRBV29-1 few CSAPIGGGSGNTIYF TGCAGCGCCCCGATAGGGGGGGGCTCTGGAAACACCATATATTTT
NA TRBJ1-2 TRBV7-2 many CASSEDPSYGYTF TGTGCCAGCAGCGAAGACCCTAGCTATGGCTACACCTTC
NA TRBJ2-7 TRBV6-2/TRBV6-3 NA CASSYIIDDRTYEQYF TGTGCCAGCAGTTATATAATCGACGACAGGACCTACGAGCAGTACTTC
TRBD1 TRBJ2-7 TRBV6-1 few CASRNRDSSYEQYF TGTGCCAGCAGGAACCGGGACAGTTCCTACGAGCAGTACTTC
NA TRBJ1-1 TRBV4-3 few CASSQDGANTEAFF TGCGCCAGCAGCCAAGATGGGGCGAACACTGAAGCTTTCTTT
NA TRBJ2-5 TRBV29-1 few CSVEDNSEQETQYF TGCAGCGTTGAGGATAATAGCGAACAAGAGACCCAGTACTTC
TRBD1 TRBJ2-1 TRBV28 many CASSWTGLSYNEQFF TGTGCCAGCAGTTGGACAGGGCTCTCCTACAATGAGCAGTTCTTC
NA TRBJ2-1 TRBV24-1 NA CATSVATSYNEQFF TGTGCCACCAGTGTAGCGACCTCCTACAATGAGCAGTTCTTC
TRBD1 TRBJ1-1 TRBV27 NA CASSPDRDWTEAFF TGTGCCAGCAGCCCTGACAGGGATTGGACTGAAGCTTTCTTT
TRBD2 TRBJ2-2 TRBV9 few CASSVDGSGGANTGELFF TGTGCCAGCAGCGTAGATGGTAGCGGGGGCGCGAACACCGGGGAGCTGTTTTTT
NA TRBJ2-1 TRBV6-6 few CASSYSTRNEQFF TGTGCCAGCAGTTACTCGACGCGGAATGAGCAGTTCTTC
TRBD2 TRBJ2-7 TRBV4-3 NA CASSLGLAEIYEQYF TGCGCCAGCAGCCTAGGACTAGCGGAGATCTACGAGCAGTACTTC
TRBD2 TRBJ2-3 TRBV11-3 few CASSRASGGAYTQYF TGTGCCAGCAGTAGAGCTAGCGGGGGGGCCTATACGCAGTATTTT
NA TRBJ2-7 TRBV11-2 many CASSLGGEPYEQYF TGTGCCAGCAGCTTAGGGGGGGAACCCTACGAGCAGTACTTC
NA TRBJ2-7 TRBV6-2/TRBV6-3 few CASSYGGSGSYEQYF TGTGCCAGCAGTTACGGGGGCAGCGGGTCCTACGAGCAGTACTTC
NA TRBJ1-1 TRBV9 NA CASSSSGGTEAFF TGTGCCAGCAGCTCTAGTGGAGGCACTGAAGCTTTCTTT
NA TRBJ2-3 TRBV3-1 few CASSQANPYNYAGTDTQYF TGTGCCAGCAGCCAAGCCAATCCTTATAACTACGCCGGCACAGATACGCAGTATTTT
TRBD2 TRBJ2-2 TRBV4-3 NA CASSQDQSGRGGTGELFF TGCGCCAGCAGCCAAGACCAATCGGGGAGGGGTGGCACCGGGGAGCTGTTTTTT
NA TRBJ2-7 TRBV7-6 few CASSTGTGLFYEQYF TGTGCCAGCAGCACTGGGACGGGACTCTTCTACGAGCAGTACTTC
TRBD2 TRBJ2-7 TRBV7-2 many CASSSGREYYSYEQYF TGTGCCAGCTCGAGCGGGAGGGAATATTACTCCTACGAGCAGTACTTC
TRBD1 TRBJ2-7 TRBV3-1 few CASSLRPGQGEYEQYF TGTGCCAGCAGCCTCCGGCCGGGACAGGGGGAATACGAGCAGTACTTC
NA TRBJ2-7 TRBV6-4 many CASSDSPKGEQYF TGTGCCAGCAGTGACTCTCCTAAGGGGGAGCAGTACTTC
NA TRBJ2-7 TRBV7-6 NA CASSLHPEPSYEQYF TGTGCCAGCAGCTTACACCCAGAACCATCCTACGAGCAGTACTTC
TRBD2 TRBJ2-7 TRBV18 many CASSQGLAENF TGTGCCAGCTCACAGGGACTAGCGGAGAACTTC
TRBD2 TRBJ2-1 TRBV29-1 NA CSVERASRGGAYNEQFF TGCAGCGTTGAACGGGCTTCTCGCGGGGGGGCGTACAATGAGCAGTTCTTC
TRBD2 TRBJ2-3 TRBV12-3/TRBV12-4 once CASSFGGGNTDTQYF TGTGCCAGCAGTTTTGGCGGGGGAAACACAGATACGCAGTATTTT
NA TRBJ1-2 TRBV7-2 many CASSEYRDGYTF TGTGCCAGCAGCGAATACAGAGATGGCTACACCTTC